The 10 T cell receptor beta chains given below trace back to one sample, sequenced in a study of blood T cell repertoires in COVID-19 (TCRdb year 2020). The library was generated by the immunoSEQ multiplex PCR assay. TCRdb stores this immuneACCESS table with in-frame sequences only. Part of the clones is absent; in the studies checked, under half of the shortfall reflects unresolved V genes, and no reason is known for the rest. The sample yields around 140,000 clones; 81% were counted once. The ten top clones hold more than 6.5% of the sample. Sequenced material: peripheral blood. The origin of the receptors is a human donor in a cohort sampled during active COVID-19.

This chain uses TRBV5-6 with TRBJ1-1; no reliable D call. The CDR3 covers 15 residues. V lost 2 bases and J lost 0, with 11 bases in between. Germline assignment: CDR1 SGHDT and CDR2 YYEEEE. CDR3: CASSFWERVNTEAFF. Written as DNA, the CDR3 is TGTGCCAGCAGCTTCTGGGAGAGGGTGAACACTGAAGCTTTCTTT.

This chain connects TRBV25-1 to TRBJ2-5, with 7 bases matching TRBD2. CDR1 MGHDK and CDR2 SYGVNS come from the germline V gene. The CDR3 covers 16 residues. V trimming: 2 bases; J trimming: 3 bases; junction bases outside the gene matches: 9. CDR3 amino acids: CASSEGVRGREETQYF. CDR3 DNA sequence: TGTGCCAGCAGTGAAGGGGTTCGGGGGAGGGAAGAGACCCAGTACTTC.

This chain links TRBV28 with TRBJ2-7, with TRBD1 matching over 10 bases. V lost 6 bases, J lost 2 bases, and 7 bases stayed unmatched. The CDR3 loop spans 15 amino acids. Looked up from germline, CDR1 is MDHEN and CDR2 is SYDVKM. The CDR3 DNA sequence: TGTGCCAGCAGCCCGGGACAGGGGTTAACCTACGAGCAGTACTTC. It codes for CASSPGQGLTYEQYF.

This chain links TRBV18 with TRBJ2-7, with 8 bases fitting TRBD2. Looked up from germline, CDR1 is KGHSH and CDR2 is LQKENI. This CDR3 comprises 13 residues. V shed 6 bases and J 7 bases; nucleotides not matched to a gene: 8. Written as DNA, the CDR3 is TGTGCCAGCTCCGGGAGGGCAATGGGGGAGCAGTACTTC. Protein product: CASSGRAMGEQYF.

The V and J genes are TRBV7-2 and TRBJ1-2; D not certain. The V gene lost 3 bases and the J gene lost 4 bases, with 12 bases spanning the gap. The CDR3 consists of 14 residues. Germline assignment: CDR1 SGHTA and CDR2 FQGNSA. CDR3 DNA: TGTGCCAGCAGCTTGACAAGGCCAATCTATGGCTACACCTTC. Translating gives CASSLTRPIYGYTF.

CDR3 loop: CASSLWGTSGNEVADTQYF. The CDR3 DNA reads as TGCGCCAGCAGCTTGTGGGGGACTAGCGGGAACGAGGTGGCAGATACGCAGTATTTT. The V call is TRBV5-1, the J call TRBJ2-3; 13 bases fit TRBD2. Germline trimming cut 1 base from V and 4 bases from J; bases unmatched to any gene: 12. Germline V gene lookup returns CDR1 SGHRS and CDR2 YFSETQ. The CDR3 spans 19 residues.

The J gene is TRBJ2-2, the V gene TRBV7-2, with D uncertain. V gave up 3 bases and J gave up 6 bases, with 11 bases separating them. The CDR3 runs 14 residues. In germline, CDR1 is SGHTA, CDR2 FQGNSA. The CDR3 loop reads CASSFSPRAGELFF. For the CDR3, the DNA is TGTGCCAGCAGCTTTTCCCCACGGGCCGGGGAGCTGTTTTTT.

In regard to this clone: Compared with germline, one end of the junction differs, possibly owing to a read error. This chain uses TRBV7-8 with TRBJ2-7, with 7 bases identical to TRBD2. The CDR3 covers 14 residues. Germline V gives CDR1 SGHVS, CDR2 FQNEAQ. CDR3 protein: CASSLSLAAYGQYF. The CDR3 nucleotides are TGTGCCAGCAGCTTGAGTCTAGCGGCATACGGGCAGTACTTC.

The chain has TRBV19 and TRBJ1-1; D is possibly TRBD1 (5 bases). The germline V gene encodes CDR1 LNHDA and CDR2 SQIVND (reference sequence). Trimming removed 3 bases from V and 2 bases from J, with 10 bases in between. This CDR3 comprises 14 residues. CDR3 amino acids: CASSMLRANTEAFF. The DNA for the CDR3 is TGTGCCAGTAGTATGCTCAGGGCAAACACTGAAGCTTTCTTT.

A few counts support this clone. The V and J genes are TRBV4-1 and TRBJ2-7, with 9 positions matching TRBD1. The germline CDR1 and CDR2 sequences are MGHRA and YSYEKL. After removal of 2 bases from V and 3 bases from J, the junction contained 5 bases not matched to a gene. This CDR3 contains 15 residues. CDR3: CASSQPGQGGYEQYF. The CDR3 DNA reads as TGCGCCAGCAGCCAACCGGGACAGGGAGGCTACGAGCAGTACTTC.